Below, one T cell receptor beta chain is given with its context. Its matching antigen is unknown. This specimen comes from a study of siplizumab effects on memory and regulatory T cells. Notes on the study in general: Alloreactive sequences tracing back to unstimulated CD4+ memory cells were significantly reduced by siplizumab.

Profiling relied on immunoSEQ multiplex PCR, and the TCRdb table lists in-frame clones only, not all of them. In the table there are over 100,000 clones, 80% to 95% of which are singletons. This CDR3 contains 16 residues. Germline V gives CDR1 MDHEN, CDR2 SYDVKM. V was trimmed by 2 bases and J by 0 bases, leaving 11 bases between them. The chain uses TRBV28 and TRBJ1-5; D unclear. Sequenced: CD4+ T cells sorted from blood. The TCR was taken from a human donor in good health. This chain's CDR3 is CASSLVRINSNQPQHF. The CDR3 nucleotides read TGTGCCAGCAGTTTAGTCAGGATCAATAGCAATCAGCCCCAGCATTTT.